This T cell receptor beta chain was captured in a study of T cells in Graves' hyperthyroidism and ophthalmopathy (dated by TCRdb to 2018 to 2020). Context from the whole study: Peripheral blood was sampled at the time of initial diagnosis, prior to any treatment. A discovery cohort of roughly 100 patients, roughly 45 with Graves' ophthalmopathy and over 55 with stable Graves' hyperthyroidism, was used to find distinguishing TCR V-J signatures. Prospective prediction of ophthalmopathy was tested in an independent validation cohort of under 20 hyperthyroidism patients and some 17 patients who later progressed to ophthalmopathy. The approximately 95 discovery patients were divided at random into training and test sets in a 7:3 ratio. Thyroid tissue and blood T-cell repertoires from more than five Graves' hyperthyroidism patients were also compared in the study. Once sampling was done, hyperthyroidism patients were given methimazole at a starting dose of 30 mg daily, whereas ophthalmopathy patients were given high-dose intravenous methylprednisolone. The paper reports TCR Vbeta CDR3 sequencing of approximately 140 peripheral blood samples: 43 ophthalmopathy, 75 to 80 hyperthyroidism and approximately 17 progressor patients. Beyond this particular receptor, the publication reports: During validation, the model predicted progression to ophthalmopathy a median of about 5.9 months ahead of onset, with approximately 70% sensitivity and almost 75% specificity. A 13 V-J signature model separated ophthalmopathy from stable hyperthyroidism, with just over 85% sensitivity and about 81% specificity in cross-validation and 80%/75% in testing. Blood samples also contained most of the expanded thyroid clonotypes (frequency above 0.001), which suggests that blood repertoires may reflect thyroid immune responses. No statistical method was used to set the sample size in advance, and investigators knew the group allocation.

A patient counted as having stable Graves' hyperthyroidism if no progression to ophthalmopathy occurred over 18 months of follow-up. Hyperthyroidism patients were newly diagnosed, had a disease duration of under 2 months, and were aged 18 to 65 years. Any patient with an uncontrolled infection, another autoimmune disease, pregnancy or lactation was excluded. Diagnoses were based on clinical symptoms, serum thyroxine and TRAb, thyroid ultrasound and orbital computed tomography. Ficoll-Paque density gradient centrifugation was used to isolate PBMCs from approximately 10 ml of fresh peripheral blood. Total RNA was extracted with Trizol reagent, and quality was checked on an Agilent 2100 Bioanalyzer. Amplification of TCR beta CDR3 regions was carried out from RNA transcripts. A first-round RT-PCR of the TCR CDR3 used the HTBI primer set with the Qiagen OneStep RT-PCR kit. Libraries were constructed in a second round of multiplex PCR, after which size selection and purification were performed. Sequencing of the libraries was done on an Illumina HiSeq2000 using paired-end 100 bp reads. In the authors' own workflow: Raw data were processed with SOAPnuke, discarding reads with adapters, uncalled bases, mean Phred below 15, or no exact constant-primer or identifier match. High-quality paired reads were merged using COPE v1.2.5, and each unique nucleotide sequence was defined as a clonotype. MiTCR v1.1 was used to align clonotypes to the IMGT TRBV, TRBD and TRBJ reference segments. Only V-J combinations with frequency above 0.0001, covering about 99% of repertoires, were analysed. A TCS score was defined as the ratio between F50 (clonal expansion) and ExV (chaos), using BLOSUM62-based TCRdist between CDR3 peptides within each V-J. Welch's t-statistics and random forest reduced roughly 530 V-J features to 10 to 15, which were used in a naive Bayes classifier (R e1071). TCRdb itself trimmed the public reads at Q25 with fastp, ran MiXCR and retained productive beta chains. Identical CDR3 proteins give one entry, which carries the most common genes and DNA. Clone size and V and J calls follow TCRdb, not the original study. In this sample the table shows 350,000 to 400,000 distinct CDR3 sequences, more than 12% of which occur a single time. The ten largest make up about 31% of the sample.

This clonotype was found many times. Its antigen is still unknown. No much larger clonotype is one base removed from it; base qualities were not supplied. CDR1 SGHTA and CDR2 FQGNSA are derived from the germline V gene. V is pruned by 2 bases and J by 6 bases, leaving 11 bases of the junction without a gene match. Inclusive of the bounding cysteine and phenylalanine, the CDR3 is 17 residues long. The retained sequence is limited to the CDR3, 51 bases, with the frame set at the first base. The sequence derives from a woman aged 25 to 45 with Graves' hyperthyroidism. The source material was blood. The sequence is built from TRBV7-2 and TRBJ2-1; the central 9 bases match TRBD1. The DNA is TGTGCCAGCAGCTTACACTACTCCGGGACAGGGCCCAATGAGCAGTTCTTC. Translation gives CASSLHYSGTGPNEQFF.